This record covers a single T cell receptor (beta chain). The antigen remains undetermined. The source of the sample is a study of blood T cells in healthy people across ages. A second PCR, run for roughly 7 to 12 cycles, used a sample-barcoded 5' primer plus a J-beta primer mix. MiXCR was run by TCRdb on the 5' RACE reads, yielding one entry per CDR3 protein. The sample shows about 1.8 million distinct CDR3 sequences, 49% of them seen only once. CDR3 length equals 17 residues. The germline V and J ends were trimmed by 1 base and 2 bases, with 15 bases remaining between them. The germline V gene has CDR1 MGHRA and CDR2 YSYEKL. Study results and limitations: PBMCs were not sorted, which prevented a conclusive comparison of naive versus antigen-experienced cells. Long-lived donors carried more naive CD4+ cells and greater diversity than aged donors.

This sequence joins TRBV4-1 and TRBJ2-1; D is uncertain. Sequenced: blood. The sequence was obtained from a woman in her thirties or forties in good health. CDR3 bases: TGCGCCAGCAGCCAAGCTACCACCGGGCTCGCCTACAATGAGCAGTTCTTC. This translates into CASSQATTGLAYNEQFF.